Listed here are 23 T cell receptor beta chains from one sample, sequenced in a study of cytomegalovirus exposure and HLA in healthy donors. Vbeta (60) and Jbeta (13) primers were used in the PCR. Assay used: immunoSEQ multiplex PCR; TCRdb lists only in-frame clones, some missing. The data hold 45,000 to 70,000 clones, with around four fifths observed a single time. Sequencing used PBMCs. The source is a man between 50 and 59 years old in good health and CMV-seronegative.

The chain uses TRBV5-1 and TRBJ1-5; D remains unclear. Trimming removed 4 bases from V and 2 bases from J, with 13 bases in between. The CDR3 totals 15 residues. Germline V gene lookup returns CDR1 SGHRS and CDR2 YFSETQ. DNA of the CDR3: TGCGCCAGCAGCCCGGGCTGGGGAGGCAATCAGCCCCAGCATTTT. Translated: CASSPGWGGNQPQHF.

The V call is TRBV10-3, the J call TRBJ2-1; TRBD1 agrees at 9 bases. CDR1 ENHRY and CDR2 SYGVKD come from the germline V gene. CDR3 length: 11 amino acids. The ends lost 3 bases at V and 15 bases at J; junction bases unmatched: 3. The CDR3 DNA is TGTGCCATCAGTGACGGGACAGGGCGGTTCTTC. This codes for CAISDGTGRFF.

This chain uses TRBV9 with TRBJ2-1, with a weak D call TRBD2 (5 bases). The CDR3 consists of 15 residues. V was pared by 3 bases and J by 4 bases, with 14 bases between. Germline assignment: CDR1 SGDLS and CDR2 YYNGEE. The CDR3 loop is CASSGVPGSYNEQFF. The CDR3 DNA is TGTGCCAGCAGCGGTGTCCCGGGGAGTTACAATGAGCAGTTCTTC.

The V call is TRBV6-4, the J call TRBJ2-2, with 13 nucleotides matching TRBD2. The CDR3 spans 18 residues. Germline lookup yields CDR1 MRHNA and CDR2 SNTAGT. V was pared by 5 bases and J by 0 bases, with 6 bases of the junction left unmatched. The CDR3 sequence is CASSYGLAGAANTGELFF. The CDR3 DNA reads TGTGCCAGCAGTTATGGACTAGCGGGGGCCGCGAACACCGGGGAGCTGTTTTTT.

A single count supports this clone. J is TRBJ1-2 and V is TRBV10-3, with D unclear. Between the trimmed V and J ends, which lost 4 bases and 4 bases, there was a span of 10 bases. CDR1 ENHRY and CDR2 SYGVKD come from the germline V gene. There are 13 residues in the CDR3. The CDR3 loop is CAISAGVLYGYTF. The DNA of the CDR3 is TGTGCCATCAGTGCCGGGGTCCTCTATGGCTACACCTTC.

The V call is TRBV19, the J call TRBJ1-1; D may be TRBD1 (5 bases). V shed 4 bases and J shed 11 bases, with 23 bases lying between them. There are 15 residues in the CDR3. In germline, CDR1 is LNHDA, CDR2 SQIVND (reference sequence). The CDR3 region is CASSSRQLVAEGAFF. The CDR3 DNA sequence: TGTGCCAGTAGTAGCCGACAGTTGGTGGCCGAAGGTGCTTTCTTT.

The chain couples TRBV30 to TRBJ2-5; 7 bases line up with TRBD1. The J call may be in error: the DNA end matches TRBJ2-7 better. The CDR3 runs to 13 residues. CDR1 is GTSNPN and CDR2 is SVGIG in the germline V gene (reference sequence). This chain's CDR3 is CAWNRDRDGEQYF. CDR3 nucleotides: TGTGCCTGGAATAGAGACAGGGATGGCGAGCAGTACTTC.

The rearrangement joins TRBV5-1 to TRBJ2-1, with 7 nucleotides matching TRBD2. Germline CDR1 reads SGHRS; CDR2 reads YFSETQ. This CDR3 is built from 13 residues. V gave up 4 bases and J gave up 7 bases; unmatched junction bases: 5. The CDR3 region has the DNA TGCGCCAGCAGCACGGGGGGTAAGAATGAGCAGTTCTTC. This codes for CASSTGGKNEQFF.

This chain connects TRBV15 to TRBJ1-5; D uncertain. In germline, CDR1 is LNHNV, CDR2 YYDKDF (reference sequence). Trimming cost V 4 bases and J 5 bases, with 6 bases left between them. The CDR3 sequence is 12 residues long. CDR3 DNA: TGTGCCACCAGCATCCAGGATCAGCCCCAGCATTTT. This translates into CATSIQDQPQHF.

The rearrangement uses TRBV5-1 and TRBJ1-2; weak D call: TRBD1 (6 bases). Germline CDR1 is SGHRS and CDR2 is YFSETQ. The CDR3 spans 14 residues. Trimming took off 0 bases at V and 2 bases at J, with 8 bases between the two ends. The CDR3, as DNA: TGCGCCAGCAGCTTGGCGACAGGCAACTATGGCTACACCTTC. It is translated as CASSLATGNYGYTF.

This chain connects TRBV7-3 to TRBJ2-2; 13 nucleotides match TRBD2. The germline V gene has CDR1 SGHTA and CDR2 FQGTGA. The CDR3 contains 16 residues. V was pared by 5 bases and J by 7 bases, with 7 bases of the junction left unmatched. CDR3 amino acids: CASSPTSGGAGGELFF. The CDR3 nucleotides read TGTGCCAGCAGCCCCACTAGCGGGGGGGCCGGCGGGGAGCTGTTTTTT.

V usage is TRBV5-6 and J usage is TRBJ2-1; a possible D gene is TRBD2 (5 bases). The V end lost 0 bases, the J end lost 9 bases, and 10 bases lay between the germline ends. This CDR3 has 13 residues. Germline V gene sequence: CDR1 SGHDT, CDR2 YYEEEE. The CDR3 DNA reads TGTGCCAGCAGCTTGGTACTAGTTGGTGAGCAGTTCTTC. The encoded protein is CASSLVLVGEQFF.

This rearrangement joins TRBV7-3 to TRBJ2-1, with D unresolved. Germline CDR1 SGHTA, CDR2 FQGTGA. CDR3 length: 12 amino acids. Trimming pared 5 bases from V and 5 bases from J, leaving 7 bases between. Here the CDR3 DNA reads TGTGCCAGCAGCCTCACAAACAATGAGCAGTTCTTC. The encoded protein is CASSLTNNEQFF.

The V gene is TRBV4-2, the J gene TRBJ2-2; 10 nucleotides agree with TRBD2. V shed 0 bases and J 6 bases; nucleotides not matched to a gene: 10. CDR3 length equals 18 residues. The germline gives CDR1 LGHNA, CDR2 YNFKEQ. CDR3 DNA sequence: TGTGCCAGCAGCCAAGACGCTAGCGGGGGCCTAATTTCCGGGGAGCTGTTTTTT. It is translated as CASSQDASGGLISGELFF.

The table lists this clone with a few counts. This chain links TRBV10-3 with TRBJ1-1; no firm D call. The V gene's germline CDR1 is ENHRY and CDR2 SYGVKD. This CDR3 comprises 15 residues. V was trimmed by 0 bases and J by 1 base, leaving 9 bases between them. The CDR3 is CAISESTLRNTEAFF. The DNA for the CDR3 is TGTGCCATCAGTGAGTCGACTCTAAGGAACACTGAAGCTTTCTTT.

V and J are TRBV7-6 and TRBJ2-5; D gene unclear. Deletions cut 2 bases from V and 5 bases from J, with 12 bases between. The CDR3 consists of 14 residues. The V gene's germline CDR1 is SGHVS and CDR2 FNYEAQ. The CDR3 DNA follows: TGTGCCAGCAGCTTAAGCCCCACGGTGGAGACCCAGTACTTC. Protein: CASSLSPTVETQYF.

The V gene is TRBV19, the J gene TRBJ1-5, with 8 bases that match TRBD1. Germline lookup yields CDR1 LNHDA and CDR2 SQIVND (reference sequence). V was pared by 4 bases and J by 9 bases, with 8 bases of the junction left unmatched. The CDR3 is made up of 14 amino acids. Here the CDR3 DNA reads TGTGCCAGTAGTAGAACAGGGGGTGATCTGCCCCAGCATTTT. It encodes CASSRTGGDLPQHF. Full variable domain (rest looked up from reference TRBV19 and TRBJ1-5): DGGITQSPKYLFRKEGQNVTLSCEQNLNHDAMYWYRQDPGQGLRLIYYSQIVNDFQKGDIAEGYSVSREKKESFPLTVTSAQKNPTAFYLCASSRTGGDLPQHFGDGTRLSIL.

The V call is TRBV9, the J call TRBJ2-3; 7 nucleotides agree with TRBD2. V lost 1 base and J lost 0; bases outside the gene matches: 2. CDR1 is SGDLS and CDR2 is YYNGEE in the germline V gene. The CDR3 has 15 amino acids. The CDR3 region is CASSVREASTDTQYF. The CDR3 DNA is TGTGCCAGCAGCGTACGGGAGGCAAGCACAGATACGCAGTATTTT.

This clone appeared a few times. The chain has TRBV4-1 and TRBJ2-2; 8 bases match TRBD2. The germline CDR1 and CDR2 sequences are MGHRA and YSYEKL. CDR3 length: 15 residues. The V and J ends lost 4 bases and 8 bases, in that order; junction bases with no gene match: 9. In nucleotides, the CDR3 is TGCGCCAGCAGCCCCCTTAGCGGGGTCAGGGGGGAGCTGTTTTTT. As protein: CASSPLSGVRGELFF.

The chain employs TRBV5-1 and TRBJ1-5; a possible D gene is TRBD1 (5 bases). The germline V and J ends were trimmed by 4 bases and 3 bases, with 11 bases remaining between them. The CDR3 covers 14 residues. The V gene's germline CDR1 is SGHRS and CDR2 YFSETQ. The CDR3: CASSPGRNNQPQHF. DNA of the CDR3: TGCGCCAGCAGCCCAGGGAGGAACAATCAGCCCCAGCATTTT.

In the case of this clone: At one of its ends the junction is not consistent with the germline gene, which may arise from a read error. The chain joins TRBV7-9 to TRBJ2-7, with D perhaps matching TRBD2 (6 bases). Germline V lookup: CDR1 SEHNR, CDR2 FQNEAQ (reference sequence). The CDR3 has 15 amino acids. CDR3 in amino acids: CASSVAFGTGDEQYF. The CDR3 DNA is TGTGCCAGCAGCGTAGCGTTTGGGACTGGCGACGAGCAGTACTTC. Based on the CDR3 plus reference TRBV7-9 and TRBJ2-7, the full variable domain is DTGVSQNPRHKITKRGQNVTFRCDPISEHNRLYWYRQTLGQGPEFLTYFQNEAQLEKSRLLSDRFSAERPKGSFSTLEIQRTEQGDSAMYLCASSVAFGTGDEQYFGPGTRLTVT.

The J gene is TRBJ2-2, the V gene TRBV5-1, with D possibly matching TRBD1 (5 bases). This CDR3 has 15 amino acids. The germline gives CDR1 SGHRS, CDR2 YFSETQ. V shed 5 bases and J shed 2 bases, with 13 bases lying between them. Here the CDR3 DNA reads TGCGCCAGCAGATACGAGACAGCAAACACCGGGGAGCTGTTTTTT. As protein: CASRYETANTGELFF.

The chain carries TRBV9 and TRBJ2-7, with TRBD1 matching over 8 bases. The germline V gene encodes CDR1 SGDLS and CDR2 YYNGEE. This CDR3 contains 14 residues. V trimming: 4 bases; J trimming: 1 base; junction bases outside the gene matches: 4. This CDR3 reads CASSSGQGSYEQYF. CDR3 coding DNA: TGTGCCAGCAGCTCCGGACAGGGTTCCTACGAGCAGTACTTC.